This entry lists 25 T cell receptor beta chains sequenced from one sample in a study of OX40 agonist ivuxolimab in advanced cancers. The assay was immunoSEQ multiplex PCR, and TCRdb's table has in-frame clones only and misses some. Here the sample spans fewer than 90,000 clones, roughly 88% being singletons. The sequencing here drew on CD4+ or CD8+ T cells sorted from blood, taken in a trial of the OX40 agonist ivuxolimab. The receptors were sampled from an adult with an advanced solid tumor such as melanoma, head and neck, liver or kidney cancer.

This sequence joins TRBV19 and TRBJ1-5, with 7 bases lining up with TRBD1. The CDR3 covers 16 residues. Trimming removed 3 bases from V and 0 bases from J; junction bases left unmatched: 5. The germline V gene has CDR1 LNHDA and CDR2 SQIVND (reference sequence). The CDR3 reads CASSIQGTASNQPQHF. DNA for the CDR3: TGTGCCAGTAGTATTCAGGGGACAGCTAGCAATCAGCCCCAGCATTTT. The full variable domain, with the rest looked up from reference TRBV19 and TRBJ1-5, is DGGITQSPKYLFRKEGQNVTLSCEQNLNHDAMYWYRQDPGQGLRLIYYSQIVNDFQKGDIAEGYSVSREKKESFPLTVTSAQKNPTAFYLCASSIQGTASNQPQHFGDGTRLSIL.

V usage is TRBV7-2 and J usage is TRBJ2-4; D may correspond to TRBD1 or TRBD2 (5 bases each). Per germline, CDR1 SGHTA and CDR2 FQGNSA. The germline V and J ends were trimmed by 5 bases and 6 bases, with 26 bases remaining between them. The CDR3 totals 18 residues. The CDR3 protein is CASSQSQGSLALGNIQYF. DNA of the CDR3: TGTGCCAGCAGCCAGAGTCAGGGTAGCCTAGCCCTCGGAAACATTCAGTACTTC.

The rearrangement joins TRBV7-3 to TRBJ1-1; D may be TRBD1 (5 bases). This CDR3 is 13 amino acids long. Germline assignment: CDR1 SGHTA and CDR2 FQGTGA. The germline V and J ends were trimmed by 6 bases and 0 bases, with 8 bases remaining between them. The chain's CDR3 is CASRETVNTEAFF. The CDR3 nucleotides are TGTGCCAGCAGGGAGACAGTGAACACTGAAGCTTTCTTT.

This clone was seen a few times. The chain employs TRBV30 and TRBJ1-1; 7 positions match TRBD1. The J segment lost 3 bases and the V segment lost 3 bases, leaving 4 bases of the junction unmatched. From germline, CDR1 is GTSNPN and CDR2 SVGIG (reference sequence). The CDR3 spans 13 residues. The CDR3 spells CAWSYDRDTEAFF. The CDR3 nucleotides are TGTGCCTGGAGCTATGACAGGGACACTGAAGCTTTCTTT.

This chain uses TRBV11-2 with TRBJ2-1; 11 nucleotides align to TRBD1. With 4 bases clipped from V and 9 bases from J, the junction kept 2 bases outside the gene matches. The CDR3 length is 13 residues. The germline gives CDR1 SGHAT, CDR2 FQNNGV. The CDR3 DNA sequence: TGTGCCAGCAGCTGGGACAGGGGGAGTGAGCAGTTCTTC. This gives the protein CASSWDRGSEQFF.

The genes are TRBV30 and TRBJ2-7; TRBD2 matches 15 bases. The V gene end was trimmed by 0 bases and the J gene end by 1 base; junction bases not matched to a gene: 4. Per germline, CDR1 GTSNPN and CDR2 SVGIG (reference sequence). The CDR3 is 17 residues long. Here the CDR3 reads CAWSVQGTSGRSYEQYF. In DNA, the CDR3 is TGTGCCTGGAGTGTACAGGGGACTAGCGGGAGGTCCTACGAGCAGTACTTC.

The chain uses TRBV6-6 and TRBJ2-3; D assignment may be TRBD1 or TRBD2 (6 bases each). The CDR3 extends over 16 amino acids. Germline CDR1 MNHNY, CDR2 SVGAGI (reference sequence). The V end lost 6 bases, the J end lost 3 bases, and 19 bases lay between the germline ends. The CDR3 DNA follows: TGTGCCAGCAGCCCGGCCCTCGGGGGCTGGACAGATACGCAGTATTTT. This translates into CASSPALGGWTDTQYF.

In its sample, this clone was seen once. V and J are TRBV14 and TRBJ1-2, with TRBD1 identical over 10 bases. With 2 bases clipped from V and 6 bases from J, the junction kept 3 bases outside the gene matches. This CDR3 is built from 14 residues. Germline CDR1 is SGHDN and CDR2 is FVKESK. The CDR3 here is CASSQPGQGHGYTF. The DNA of the CDR3 is TGTGCCAGCAGCCAACCGGGACAGGGGCATGGCTACACCTTC.

The chain links TRBV6-5 to TRBJ2-3; 10 bases are shared with TRBD1. Germline-derived CDR1 and CDR2 are MNHEY and SVGAGI. V lost 8 bases and J lost 4; bases outside the gene matches: 3. CDR3 length: 13 amino acids. CDR3 sequence reads: CASGDRGADTQYF. The CDR3 nucleotides read TGTGCCAGCGGGGACAGGGGCGCAGATACGCAGTATTTT.

V and J are TRBV18 and TRBJ2-3; D not certain. The CDR3 covers 12 residues. Trimming left V 3 bases short and J 6 bases short, with 7 bases between. Looked up from germline, CDR1 is KGHSH and CDR2 is LQKENI. In DNA, the CDR3 is TGTGCCAGCTCACCGTCGGATGATACGCAGTATTTT. Translating it yields CASSPSDDTQYF.

J is TRBJ1-5 and V is TRBV28; D possibly corresponds to TRBD1 (6 bases). The V gene lost 5 bases and the J gene lost 7 bases, with 12 bases spanning the gap. Germline V gene lookup returns CDR1 MDHEN and CDR2 SYDVKM. This CDR3 has 13 amino acids. In DNA form, the CDR3 reads TGTGCCAGCAGTCTCCTGGGGGGCCAGCCCCAGCATTTT. This encodes CASSLLGGQPQHF.

The rearrangement links TRBV2 to TRBJ2-5, with TRBD1 matching over 11 bases. Germline loops: CDR1 SNHLY, CDR2 FYNNEI. V lost 0 bases to trimming and J lost 7 bases; unmatched junction nucleotides: 13. The CDR3 is 18 residues long. The CDR3 nucleotides are TGTGCCAGCAGTGAAGCGATAGGACAGGGGGCTTCTCGGGGGACCCAGTACTTC. It yields the protein CASSEAIGQGASRGTQYF.

As to this clone: The junction differs from germline at one of its ends, possibly a read error. This chain connects TRBV30 to TRBJ2-5, with 9 bases lining up with TRBD2. Looked up from germline, CDR1 is GTSNPN and CDR2 is SVGIG (reference sequence). The length of the CDR3 is 18 residues. The CDR3 loop is CAWSVLGPRLADREAQYF. CDR3 nucleotide sequence: TGTGCCTGGAGTGTACTAGGCCCCCGACTAGCGGACAGAGAGGCCCAGTACTTC.

J is TRBJ2-5 and V is TRBV6-5, with TRBD2 matching 10 bases. Germline V CDR1 and CDR2: MNHEY, SVGAGI. V lost 6 bases, J lost 5 bases, and 9 bases stayed unmatched. The CDR3 extends over 15 amino acids. CDR3 region: CASSKGGTSVETQYF. CDR3 nucleotide sequence: TGTGCCAGCAGCAAAGGGGGGACTAGCGTGGAGACCCAGTACTTC.

The chain uses TRBV5-1 and TRBJ1-5, with D unresolved. The germline gives CDR1 SGHRS, CDR2 YFSETQ. The CDR3 consists of 14 residues. V lost 0 bases and J lost 2, with 6 bases in between. Here the CDR3 reads CASSLGTGNQPQHF. In nucleotides, the CDR3 is TGCGCCAGCAGCTTGGGTACCGGCAATCAGCCCCAGCATTTT.

The V and J genes are TRBV7-3 and TRBJ2-3; D gene unclear. V lost 3 bases and J 1 base, leaving 5 bases between the germline ends. Germline V gene sequence: CDR1 SGHTA, CDR2 FQGTGA. The CDR3 covers 13 residues. The CDR3, as DNA: TGTGCCAGCAGCTTCCAGGGCACAGATACGCAGTATTTT. Amino acids: CASSFQGTDTQYF.

V usage is TRBV6-1 and J usage is TRBJ1-6, with no clear D. Germline lookup yields CDR1 MNHNS and CDR2 SASEGT. The CDR3 covers 14 residues. V lost 1 base and J lost 10, with 11 bases in between. CDR3 residues: CASSEVEGGSPLHF. The CDR3 region has the DNA TGTGCCAGCAGTGAAGTGGAGGGAGGCTCACCCCTCCACTTT.

V gene TRBV6-5 combines with J gene TRBJ2-7; no definite D call. The CDR3 length is 15 residues. V dropped 3 bases and J dropped 2 bases, with 14 bases sitting between them. Germline loops: CDR1 MNHEY, CDR2 SVGAGI. The CDR3 is CASSYWSADPYEQYF. In DNA form, the CDR3 reads TGTGCCAGCAGTTATTGGTCGGCGGACCCCTACGAGCAGTACTTC.

The gene calls are TRBV9 and TRBJ1-1, with no clear D. The CDR3 is 12 residues long. Germline V gene data show CDR1 as SGDLS and CDR2 as YYNGEE. Trimming pared 4 bases from V and 7 bases from J, leaving 11 bases between. The CDR3 region is CASSSLGGEAFF. DNA of the CDR3: TGTGCCAGCAGCTCCCTGGGAGGTGAAGCTTTCTTT.

V usage is TRBV7-8 and J usage is TRBJ1-5, with D maybe TRBD1 (5 bases). V lost 0 bases and J 0 bases, leaving 6 bases between the germline ends. Germline V gives CDR1 SGHVS, CDR2 FQNEAQ. The CDR3 totals 15 residues. CDR3 in DNA: TGTGCCAGCAGCTTAGCCAGGGTTAGCAATCAGCCCCAGCATTTT. Its protein product is CASSLARVSNQPQHF.

The chain links TRBV7-2 to TRBJ2-7; D is possibly TRBD1 or TRBD2 (5 bases each). Trimming removed 0 bases from V and 2 bases from J, with 5 bases in between. This CDR3 has 13 residues. The germline gives CDR1 SGHTA, CDR2 FQGNSA. CDR3 nucleotide sequence: TGTGCCAGCAGCTTAGCGGGACCCTACGAGCAGTACTTC. It translates to CASSLAGPYEQYF.

This chain links TRBV7-3 with TRBJ2-5; 11 bases align to TRBD1. The CDR3 contains 15 residues. V lost 5 bases and J lost 5; bases outside the gene matches: 7. The germline V gene encodes CDR1 SGHTA and CDR2 FQGTGA. The CDR3 nucleotides are TGTGCCAGCAGCGTCCTCGGGACAGGGGGGGAGACCCAGTACTTC. This sequence encodes CASSVLGTGGETQYF.

CDR3 in amino acids: CAISDPDRNRFYGYTF. The CDR3 coding sequence is TGTGCCATCAGTGATCCGGACAGAAACCGTTTCTATGGCTACACCTTC. The chain couples TRBV10-3 to TRBJ1-2; a possible D gene is TRBD1 (6 bases). V was clipped by 3 bases and J by 4 bases, with 18 bases between them. The CDR3 has 16 amino acids. Germline V lookup: CDR1 ENHRY, CDR2 SYGVKD.

This chain links TRBV9 with TRBJ2-2; 8 bases fit TRBD2. The CDR3 runs to 16 residues. Per the germline V gene, CDR1 is SGDLS and CDR2 is YYNGEE. Losses at the gene ends were 0 bases for V and 1 base for J; bases not matched to a gene: 2. Here the CDR3 DNA reads TGTGCCAGCAGCGTAGGTGCGGGGGGGAACACCGGGGAGCTGTTTTTT. This translates into CASSVGAGGNTGELFF.

CDR3 sequence (DNA): TGTGCCAGCTCACCTGGAATCTTAGGACAGTTCCACAATCAGCCCCAGCATTTT. Residues: CASSPGILGQFHNQPQHF. This chain uses TRBV18 with TRBJ1-5, with TRBD1 as a possible D gene (6 bases). From germline, CDR1 is KGHSH and CDR2 LQKENI. CDR3 size: 18 residues. The germline V and J ends were trimmed by 3 bases and 3 bases, with 21 bases remaining between them.